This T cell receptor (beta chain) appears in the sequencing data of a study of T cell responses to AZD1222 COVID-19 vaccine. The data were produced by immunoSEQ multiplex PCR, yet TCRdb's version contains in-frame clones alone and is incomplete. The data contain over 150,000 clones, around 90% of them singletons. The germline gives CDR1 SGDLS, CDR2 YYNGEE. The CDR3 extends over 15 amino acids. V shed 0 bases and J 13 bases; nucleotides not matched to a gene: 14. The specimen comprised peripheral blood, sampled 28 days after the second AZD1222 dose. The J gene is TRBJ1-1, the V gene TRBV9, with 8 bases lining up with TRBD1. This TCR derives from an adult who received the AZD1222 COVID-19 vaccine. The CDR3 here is CASSVGTQLQGVGFF. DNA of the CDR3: TGTGCCAGCAGCGTAGGAACCCAACTACAGGGGGTCGGTTTCTTT.